Following are 29 T cell receptor beta chains from one sample sequenced in a study of graft-versus-host responses after intestinal transplantation. TCRdb's copy holds only in-frame clones and misses some; the assay was immunoSEQ multiplex PCR. The sample has around 25,000 clones, approximately 94% seen once. Sample: PBMCs, taken 156 days after intestinal transplant. These receptor sequences come from a human patient who received an intestinal transplant, so some T cells may come from the graft donor.

The chain uses TRBV4-3 and TRBJ2-1; 7 bases map to TRBD2. The CDR3 is made up of 18 amino acids. V lost 1 base and J lost 5; bases outside the gene matches: 14. Germline CDR1 is LGHNA and CDR2 is YSLEER. This CDR3 is CASSQVFILGLSHNEQFF. For the CDR3, the DNA is TGCGCCAGCAGCCAAGTTTTTATTCTGGGACTATCACACAATGAGCAGTTCTTC.

In DNA form, the CDR3 reads TGTGCCAGTAGTATAGGGGACGGGGCCCATGAAAAACTGTTTTTT. Translating it yields CASSIGDGAHEKLFF. V gene TRBV19 combines with J gene TRBJ1-4; TRBD1 is a possible D gene (5 bases). The V end was cut by 1 base, the J end by 6 bases, with 12 bases between. Germline V CDR1 and CDR2: LNHDA, SQIVND (reference sequence). This CDR3 region has 15 residues.

A single count supports this clone. The V call is TRBV6-1, the J call TRBJ1-6, with 8 bases identical to TRBD1. Germline CDR1 and CDR2: MNHNS and SASEGT. This CDR3 is 14 amino acids long. Losses at the gene ends were 9 bases for V and 10 bases for J; bases not matched to a gene: 11. The CDR3 is CASSGQGAESPLHF. In DNA form, the CDR3 reads TGTGCCAGTTCTGGGCAGGGGGCGGAATCACCCCTCCACTTT.

This chain uses TRBV5-1 with TRBJ2-7; D tentatively reads TRBD1 or TRBD2 (5 bases each). Looked up from germline, CDR1 is SGHRS and CDR2 is YFSETQ. CDR3 size: 15 residues. Trimming removed 2 bases at V and 5 bases at J, with 17 bases between. The CDR3 protein is CASSFLRAGIHEQYF. CDR3 nucleotide sequence: TGCGCCAGCAGCTTCCTGAGGGCAGGGATTCACGAGCAGTACTTC.

The chain has TRBV4-1 and TRBJ2-3; D is ambiguous. V was trimmed by 1 base and J by 5 bases, leaving 19 bases between them. Germline-derived CDR1 and CDR2 are MGHRA and YSYEKL. The CDR3 consists of 17 residues. The CDR3 DNA reads TGCGCCAGCAGCCAAGTCCAGGTTTGGGGTGATCAAGATACGCAGTATTTT. Protein sequence: CASSQVQVWGDQDTQYF.

This sequence joins TRBV5-8 and TRBJ2-1; a possible D gene is TRBD2 (5 bases). V was trimmed by 0 bases and J by 1 base, leaving 8 bases between them. The CDR3 is 15 residues long. The germline V gene encodes CDR1 SGHTS and CDR2 YDEGEE. CDR3 region: CASSLGTVSYNEQFF. The CDR3 DNA sequence: TGTGCCAGCAGCTTGGGGACTGTTTCCTACAATGAGCAGTTCTTC.

The chain has TRBV19 and TRBJ2-7; D unresolved. The germline gives CDR1 LNHDA, CDR2 SQIVND (reference sequence). V was clipped by 1 base and J by 2 bases, with 9 bases between them. The CDR3 totals 14 residues. The DNA of the CDR3 is TGTGCCAGTAGTATAGGACGCACCCCCTACGAGCAGTACTTC. Amino acid sequence: CASSIGRTPYEQYF.

The rearrangement links TRBV12-5 to TRBJ2-7, with 8 bases that match TRBD1. After removal of 7 bases from V and 1 base from J, the junction contained 6 bases not matched to a gene. CDR3 length equals 14 residues. The germline gives CDR1 LGHNT, CDR2 FRNRAP. The CDR3 region is CASAPGTGSYEQYF. CDR3 DNA sequence: TGTGCTAGTGCCCCCGGGACAGGTTCCTACGAGCAGTACTTC.

The V gene is TRBV9, the J gene TRBJ2-6, with a weak D call TRBD2 (6 bases). From germline, CDR1 is SGDLS and CDR2 YYNGEE. The CDR3 is made up of 16 amino acids. V shed 0 bases and J shed 3 bases, with 10 bases lying between them. CDR3 bases: TGTGCCAGCAGCGTAGCCCCCGGGGGTGGGGCCAACGTCCTGACTTTC. Amino acids: CASSVAPGGGANVLTF.

This chain uses TRBV6-7 with TRBJ2-4; D gene uncertain. TRBV6-7 is known as an ORF, though its function is uncertain. The CDR3 totals 16 residues. Trimming stripped 1 base from V and 1 base from J, with 11 bases between. CDR3: CASSYFRQQAKNIQYF. CDR3 in DNA: TGTGCCAGCAGTTACTTTAGGCAGCAGGCCAAAAACATTCAGTACTTC.

The V gene is TRBV7-9, the J gene TRBJ2-1; TRBD1 aligns across 7 bases. The CDR3 spans 15 residues. The germline V gene encodes CDR1 SEHNR and CDR2 FQNEAQ (reference sequence). V lost 1 base and J lost 4; bases outside the gene matches: 4. CDR3 residues: CASSLGDSGYNEQFF. Written as DNA, the CDR3 is TGTGCCAGCAGCTTAGGGGACAGTGGGTACAATGAGCAGTTCTTC.

The rearrangement links TRBV5-1 to TRBJ2-5; D call uncertain. The V end lost 0 bases, the J end lost 1 base, and 4 bases lay between the germline ends. CDR1 and CDR2 (germline): SGHRS, YFSETQ. This CDR3 spans 13 amino acids. The chain's CDR3 is CASSLEFQETQYF. The DNA of the CDR3 is TGCGCCAGCAGCTTGGAATTCCAAGAGACCCAGTACTTC.

The V and J genes are TRBV11-2 and TRBJ2-3; TRBD1 is a possible D gene (6 bases). CDR1 is SGHAT and CDR2 is FQNNGV in the germline V gene. V was cut by 7 bases and J by 2 bases, with 13 bases left in between. The CDR3 has 14 amino acids. CDR3 sequence (DNA): TGTGCCAGCAACCCGACAGGTAACACAGATACGCAGTATTTT. This gives the protein CASNPTGNTDTQYF.

V is TRBV6-6 and J is TRBJ1-2; no definite D call. The CDR3 is 15 residues long. Per germline, CDR1 MNHNY and CDR2 SVGAGI (reference sequence). With 6 bases removed from V and 5 bases from J, the gap between germline ends came to 19 bases. The CDR3 coding sequence is TGTGCCAGCAGCCCTCAGCCCCGAGACTTTTATGGCTACACCTTC. It encodes CASSPQPRDFYGYTF.

This rearrangement joins TRBV19 to TRBJ2-5; 8 positions agree with TRBD2. J was trimmed by 7 bases and V by 3 bases; bases with no gene match: 10. Germline CDR1 LNHDA, CDR2 SQIVND (reference sequence). CDR3 size: 15 residues. In DNA form, the CDR3 reads TGTGCCAGTAGTATCGCGGGGGGCTCGGTAGGGACCCAGTACTTC. It codes for CASSIAGGSVGTQYF. Drawing the rest from reference TRBV19 and TRBJ2-5, the complete variable domain is DGGITQSPKYLFRKEGQNVTLSCEQNLNHDAMYWYRQDPGQGLRLIYYSQIVNDFQKGDIAEGYSVSREKKESFPLTVTSAQKNPTAFYLCASSIAGGSVGTQYFGPGTRLLVL.

The chain combines TRBV6-1 with TRBJ2-1; 11 positions agree with TRBD2. Per the germline V gene, CDR1 is MNHNS and CDR2 is SASEGT. Trimming at V came to 1 base and at J to 3 bases, leaving 11 bases not matched to a gene. CDR3 length: 19 amino acids. The CDR3 nucleotides are TGTGCCAGCAGTGAAGAAGCCCCCCTAGCGGGAGGTTTCTACAATGAGCAGTTCTTC. This encodes CASSEEAPLAGGFYNEQFF.

The chain employs TRBV19 and TRBJ1-1; maybe TRBD1 (5 bases). The CDR3 covers 13 residues. V lost 11 bases and J lost 5, with 18 bases in between. From germline, CDR1 is LNHDA and CDR2 SQIVND (reference sequence). The CDR3 reads CASLGRVNTEAFF. The CDR3, as DNA: TGTGCCTCCCTGGGCAGGGTAAATACTGAAGCTTTCTTT.

The table lists this clone with a count of one. The chain recombines TRBV13 with TRBJ1-4; tentatively, D is TRBD1 (5 bases). Germline CDR1 PRHDT, CDR2 FYEKMQ (reference sequence). The ends were cut back, 5 bases at V and 8 bases at J, with 12 bases in the middle. The CDR3 is made up of 13 amino acids. CDR3 residues: CASSRTGGEKLFF. CDR3 nucleotides: TGTGCCAGCAGCCGGACGGGGGGGGAAAAACTGTTTTTT.

The chain couples TRBV19 to TRBJ1-2, with 8 bases fitting TRBD1. V was clipped by 1 base and J by 4 bases; unmatched bases: 11. The CDR3 runs 17 residues. Germline lookup yields CDR1 LNHDA and CDR2 SQIVND (reference sequence). The CDR3 loop is CASSIGTLDRVFYGYTF. CDR3 in DNA: TGTGCCAGTAGTATAGGAACCTTGGACAGGGTTTTCTATGGCTACACCTTC.

V is TRBV10-2 and J is TRBJ2-7; D remains unclear. V gave up 2 bases and J gave up 2 bases, with 13 bases separating them. The CDR3 is 15 amino acids. Germline V gene sequence: CDR1 WSHSY, CDR2 SAAADI. The CDR3 region has the DNA TGCGCCAGCAGTGAGGTCCTAGATGGTCCCTACGAGCAGTACTTC. Translating gives CASSEVLDGPYEQYF.

The chain employs TRBV7-6 and TRBJ1-1; D unresolved. Looked up from germline, CDR1 is SGHVS and CDR2 is FNYEAQ. Deletions cut 1 base from V and 5 bases from J, with 14 bases between. This CDR3 region has 15 residues. The CDR3 bases are TGTGCCAGCAGCTTAGAAAGTGGGGTCGGGACTGAAGCTTTCTTT. This gives the protein CASSLESGVGTEAFF.

The chain combines TRBV2 with TRBJ2-5, with D possibly called TRBD1 or TRBD2 (5 bases each). The germline V gene encodes CDR1 SNHLY and CDR2 FYNNEI. CDR3 length: 13 residues. With 5 bases removed from V and 1 base from J, the gap between germline ends came to 8 bases. The CDR3 sequence is CASSSGAQETQYF. CDR3 bases: TGTGCCAGCAGTTCCGGGGCCCAAGAGACCCAGTACTTC.

V gene TRBV4-1 combines with J gene TRBJ2-1; possibly TRBD1 for D (5 bases). The CDR3 is 15 amino acids. V gave up 2 bases and J gave up 5 bases, with 13 bases separating them. Germline assignment: CDR1 MGHRA and CDR2 YSYEKL. CDR3 region: CASSQKHRIDNEQFF. Written as DNA, the CDR3 is TGCGCCAGCAGCCAAAAACACAGGATCGACAATGAGCAGTTCTTC.

The chain couples TRBV6-5 to TRBJ2-1; D is uncertain. The V gene lost 0 bases and the J gene lost 9 bases, with 6 bases spanning the gap. Germline V lookup: CDR1 MNHEY, CDR2 SVGAGI. CDR3 length: 12 residues. The CDR3 sequence: CASSYSGSEQFF. The CDR3 DNA follows: TGTGCCAGCAGTTACTCTGGTAGTGAGCAGTTCTTC.

The chain is built from TRBV11-3 and TRBJ1-1; no clear D gene. Germline assignment: CDR1 SGHNT and CDR2 YENEEA. The CDR3 is made up of 14 amino acids. The V and J ends lost 5 bases and 2 bases respectively, with 12 bases between them. The CDR3 DNA reads TGTGCCAGCAGCCCTAGGGCGGGAAACACTGAAGCTTTCTTT. Translating gives CASSPRAGNTEAFF.

The J gene is TRBJ2-5, the V gene TRBV7-2; D is ambiguous. With 2 bases removed from V and 2 bases from J, the gap between germline ends came to 9 bases. Germline values: CDR1 SGHTA, CDR2 FQGNSA. This CDR3 is built from 14 residues. CDR3 region: CASSLTADQETQYF. In DNA form, the CDR3 reads TGTGCCAGCAGCTTAACCGCTGATCAAGAGACCCAGTACTTC.

The rearrangement links TRBV27 to TRBJ2-7, with D perhaps being TRBD1 or TRBD2 (6 bases each). CDR1 MNHEY and CDR2 SMNVEV come from the germline V gene (reference sequence). Trimming took off 5 bases at V and 2 bases at J, with 13 bases between the two ends. The CDR3 contains 14 residues. This CDR3 is CASSPGGNTYEQYF. In nucleotides, the CDR3 is TGTGCCAGCAGTCCCGGGGGCAACACCTACGAGCAGTACTTC.

V usage is TRBV7-3 and J usage is TRBJ2-7; no firm D call. CDR3 length: 13 residues. The V end lost 1 base, the J end lost 5 bases, and 9 bases lay between the germline ends. In germline, CDR1 is SGHTA, CDR2 FQGTGA. This CDR3 reads CASSLISGDEQYF. Here the CDR3 DNA reads TGTGCCAGCAGCTTAATTTCCGGAGACGAGCAGTACTTC.

Comments on this clone: This specimen includes other DNA sequences encoding the same CDR3. The chain carries TRBV6-5 and TRBJ1-5; 7 nucleotides line up with TRBD1. The CDR3 sequence is 13 residues long. Trimming at V came to 5 bases and at J to 7 bases, leaving 5 bases not matched to a gene. Per germline, CDR1 MNHEY and CDR2 SVGAGI. The CDR3 DNA follows: TGTGCCAGCAGTCTTTCAGGGGGGCAGCCCCAGCATTTT. Protein product: CASSLSGGQPQHF.